This TCR beta chain came from a study of blood T cell repertoires in COVID-19. Study overall: The origin of the acute and convalescent COVID-19 samples was the United States, Italy and Spain.

Per the original methods: Reference gene primers were amplified, and this amplification served to estimate nucleated cell counts. Sequencing was performed with immunoSEQ multiplex PCR; in TCRdb, only in-frame clones are kept and a portion is missing. The V and J calls and clone size come from that table; D and trimming were worked out from the DNA. There are about 200,000 clones in the sample; around 85% occur only once, and 11% lies in the top ten. Germline CDR1 and CDR2: SGHVS and FNYEAQ. CDR3 length: 15 amino acids. The V segment lost 0 bases and the J segment 1 base; nucleotides outside the gene matches: 2.

Sequencing used peripheral blood. The gene calls are TRBV7-6 and TRBJ1-1; 7 bases agree with TRBD1. This clonotype originated in a human donor with active or convalescent COVID-19. The donor label of this sample is uncertain. The CDR3 region is CASSLATGANTEAFF. For the CDR3, the DNA is TGTGCCAGCAGCTTAGCTACAGGGGCGAACACTGAAGCTTTCTTT.